The 28 T cell receptor beta chains given below trace back to one sample, sequenced in a study of blood T cell repertoires in COVID-19. Clones were read by immunoSEQ multiplex PCR, and TCRdb kept only the in-frame ones, dropping some. The sample records roughly 390,000 clones, 70% to 90% being singletons. Sequenced sample: peripheral blood. These receptors were obtained from a woman in her 30s with COVID-19, enrolled during active disease.

CDR3 DNA: TGTGCCTGGAGTGTAGGACAGGGGGGGGGCATGAACACTGAAGCTTTCTTT. Protein product: CAWSVGQGGGMNTEAFF. The rearrangement uses TRBV30 and TRBJ1-1; 10 bases map to TRBD1. CDR1 GTSNPN and CDR2 SVGIG come from the germline V gene (reference sequence). J gave up 0 bases and V 0 bases, and 7 bases lay outside the gene matches. The CDR3 is 17 amino acids.

The V gene is TRBV28, the J gene TRBJ1-6, with 9 bases that match TRBD1. The germline gives CDR1 MDHEN, CDR2 SYDVKM. The CDR3 is 15 amino acids. The V and J ends lost 4 bases and 9 bases, in that order; junction bases with no gene match: 7. CDR3 region: CASSYPGQGFSPLHF. The CDR3 DNA reads as TGTGCCAGCAGTTACCCTGGACAGGGGTTTTCACCCCTCCACTTT.

J is TRBJ1-2 and V is TRBV28; D gene uncertain. Trimming pared 3 bases from V and 8 bases from J, leaving 13 bases between. Germline assignment: CDR1 MDHEN and CDR2 SYDVKM. CDR3 length equals 13 residues. CDR3 nucleotide sequence: TGTGCCAGCAGTTTCATGAGGGCGGGAGGCTACACCTTC. The encoded protein is CASSFMRAGGYTF.

The chain has TRBV30 and TRBJ1-5; the D gene is possibly TRBD1 (5 bases). The germline V gene encodes CDR1 GTSNPN and CDR2 SVGIG (reference sequence). Trimming removed 0 bases at V and 11 bases at J, with 8 bases between. The CDR3 covers 11 residues. The CDR3 reads CAWSVGATQHF. In nucleotides, the CDR3 is TGTGCCTGGAGTGTAGGGGCGACCCAGCATTTT.

The chain uses TRBV2 and TRBJ1-2; D may be TRBD1 (6 bases). The CDR3 is 13 amino acids. Trimming removed 8 bases from V and 3 bases from J, with 13 bases in between. Germline assignment: CDR1 SNHLY and CDR2 FYNNEI. The CDR3 region is CASSAGADYGYTF. The CDR3 bases are TGTGCCAGCTCTGCAGGGGCCGACTATGGCTACACCTTC.

A remark on this clone: At one end, the junction sequence differs from germline, possibly due to a read error. The CDR3 bases are TGTGCCAGCAGCCCATCACTAGCGGGAACCTACGAGCAGTGCTTC. Translated: CASSPSLAGTYEQCF. J is TRBJ2-7 and V is TRBV3-1 (or the pseudogene TRBV3-2); TRBD2 matches at 10 bases. Germline V gene lookup returns CDR1 LGHDT and CDR2 YNNKEL (reference sequence). The CDR3 has 15 amino acids.

The CDR3 bases are TGTGCCAGCAGTCGCAGGGGCCCCTACGAGCAGTACTTC. It specifies CASSRRGPYEQYF. V is TRBV12-3 or TRBV12-4 and J is TRBJ2-7, with D possibly matching TRBD1 (6 bases). The CDR3 loop spans 13 amino acids. The V gene lost 5 bases and the J gene lost 2 bases, with 10 bases spanning the gap.

V gene TRBV19 combines with J gene TRBJ2-1; 9 positions agree with TRBD1. CDR3 length: 14 amino acids. The J segment lost 6 bases and the V segment lost 3 bases, leaving 3 bases of the junction unmatched. CDR1 is LNHDA, CDR2 SQIVND, per germline (reference sequence). CDR3 coding DNA: TGTGCCAGTAGTATCGGGACAGGGCTCAATGAGCAGTTCTTC. This translates into CASSIGTGLNEQFF.

This chain links TRBV18 with TRBJ2-1; no firm D call. Germline CDR1 KGHSH, CDR2 LQKENI. V was cut by 0 bases and J by 7 bases, with 7 bases left in between. The CDR3 sequence is 13 residues long. This CDR3 reads CASSPPIGNEQFF. The DNA of the CDR3 is TGTGCCAGCTCACCACCTATCGGTAATGAGCAGTTCTTC.

This chain links TRBV7-6 with TRBJ1-3; D remains unclear. Germline lookup yields CDR1 SGHVS and CDR2 FNYEAQ. V shed 2 bases and J shed 0 bases, with 11 bases lying between them. This CDR3 contains 16 residues. CDR3 sequence reads: CASSLTRLSSGNTIYF. CDR3 sequence (DNA): TGTGCCAGCAGCTTAACGCGACTCAGCTCTGGAAACACCATATATTTT.

The chain recombines TRBV6-6 with TRBJ2-7, with unresolved D. Trimming stripped 0 bases from V and 7 bases from J, with 7 bases between. The germline V gene has CDR1 MNHNY and CDR2 SVGAGI (reference sequence). CDR3 length equals 12 residues. The chain's CDR3 is CASSYSFREQYF. CDR3 nucleotide sequence: TGTGCCAGCAGTTACTCCTTTCGGGAGCAGTACTTC.

The gene calls are TRBV5-1 and TRBJ1-6; 7 bases are a match to TRBD1. Trimming removed 7 bases from V and 5 bases from J; junction bases left unmatched: 3. CDR3 length equals 13 residues. Germline V gene lookup returns CDR1 SGHRS and CDR2 YFSETQ. CDR3 amino acids: CASHTGDNSPLHF. The CDR3 DNA follows: TGCGCCAGCCATACAGGGGATAATTCACCCCTCCACTTT.

The rearrangement joins TRBV2 to TRBJ2-7; TRBD2 might be the D (7 bases). Trimming pared 3 bases from V and 9 bases from J, leaving 12 bases between. This CDR3 comprises 12 residues. In germline, CDR1 is SNHLY, CDR2 FYNNEI. CDR3 in amino acids: CASSDGGAGQYF. DNA for the CDR3: TGTGCCAGCAGTGATGGGGGGGCAGGGCAGTACTTC.

The chain recombines TRBV6-5 with TRBJ1-5; 7 nucleotides agree with TRBD1. The germline V gene encodes CDR1 MNHEY and CDR2 SVGAGI. Trimming took 5 bases from V and 0 from J; bases not matched to a gene: 4. The length of the CDR3 is 15 residues. This CDR3 is CASSPGQFSNQPQHF. The CDR3 DNA reads as TGTGCCAGCAGTCCGGGACAGTTTAGCAATCAGCCCCAGCATTTT.

The gene calls are TRBV18 and TRBJ1-3, with D perhaps TRBD1 (5 bases). Trimming pared 3 bases from V and 8 bases from J, leaving 11 bases between. This CDR3 is 13 amino acids long. Per germline, CDR1 KGHSH and CDR2 LQKENI. The CDR3 DNA is TGTGCCAGCTCACCGTTGGGGGAGGACACCATATATTTT. Encoded protein: CASSPLGEDTIYF.

This clone has a single count. The chain has TRBV28 and TRBJ2-3, with D possibly TRBD2 on 6 matching bases. The V gene lost 7 bases and the J gene lost 3 bases, with 8 bases spanning the gap. The CDR3 totals 12 residues. Germline V gene data show CDR1 as MDHEN and CDR2 as SYDVKM. This chain's CDR3 is CASIGSTDTQYF. In DNA, the CDR3 is TGTGCCAGCATCGGGAGTACAGATACGCAGTATTTT.

This chain connects TRBV3-1 (or the pseudogene TRBV3-2) to TRBJ2-1; 7 bases agree with TRBD1. This CDR3 contains 17 residues. Trimming at V came to 5 bases and at J to 0 bases, leaving 10 bases not matched to a gene. From germline, CDR1 is LGHDT and CDR2 YNNKEL (reference sequence). The DNA of the CDR3 is TGTGCCAGCAGCGAATCGGGACAGTTCAGCTCCTACAATGAGCAGTTCTTC. Its protein product is CASSESGQFSSYNEQFF.

The J gene is TRBJ1-4, the V gene TRBV5-1; 11 bases align to TRBD1. Germline assignment: CDR1 SGHRS and CDR2 YFSETQ. V was pared by 4 bases and J by 6 bases, with 2 bases of the junction left unmatched. This CDR3 has 14 residues. DNA for the CDR3: TGCGCCAGCAGCAGGGACAGGGGGGATGAAAAACTGTTTTTT. Translating it yields CASSRDRGDEKLFF.

This clone occurred a few times. The chain couples TRBV7-2 to TRBJ2-2, with D maybe TRBD2 (5 bases). This CDR3 contains 13 residues. CDR1 and CDR2 from the germline V gene are SGHTA and FQGNSA. Between the trimmed V and J ends, which lost 4 bases and 6 bases, there was a span of 9 bases. In DNA, the CDR3 is TGTGCCAGCAGCTCCCAGCGGTCCGGGGAGCTGTTTTTT. The encoded protein is CASSSQRSGELFF.

J is TRBJ1-5 and V is TRBV7-2; D possibly corresponds to TRBD1 (5 bases). V shed 7 bases and J shed 0 bases, with 13 bases lying between them. The CDR3 has 15 residues. In germline, CDR1 is SGHTA, CDR2 FQGNSA. The CDR3 region is CASTAGLYSNQPQHF. CDR3 nucleotides: TGTGCCAGCACTGCGGGACTGTATAGCAATCAGCCCCAGCATTTT.

This sequence joins TRBV3-1 (or the pseudogene TRBV3-2) and TRBJ1-2, with 12 bases aligning to TRBD1. J gave up 7 bases and V 1 base, and 7 bases lay outside the gene matches. There are 16 residues in the CDR3. CDR1 is LGHDT, CDR2 YNNKEL, per germline (reference sequence). CDR3 loop: CASSQVVRDRGPGYTF. The CDR3, as DNA: TGTGCCAGCAGCCAAGTGGTCAGGGACAGGGGGCCTGGCTACACCTTC.

The J gene is TRBJ2-7, the V gene TRBV25-1; the D gene is possibly TRBD1 (5 bases). V was trimmed by 3 bases and J by 2 bases, leaving 11 bases between them. Germline CDR1 MGHDK, CDR2 SYGVNS. The CDR3 loop spans 14 amino acids. DNA for the CDR3: TGTGCCAGCAGTGAGACCAGGGAACCCTACGAGCAGTACTTC. It translates to CASSETREPYEQYF.

The J gene is TRBJ1-5, the V gene TRBV5-1; possibly TRBD1 for D (5 bases). Germline CDR1 is SGHRS and CDR2 is YFSETQ. The CDR3 length is 14 residues. Between the trimmed V and J ends, which lost 2 bases and 5 bases, there was a span of 11 bases. The CDR3 is CASSFGGLDQPQHF. DNA of the CDR3: TGCGCCAGCAGCTTCGGGGGGTTGGATCAGCCCCAGCATTTT.

This rearrangement joins TRBV5-6 to TRBJ1-4; D is undetermined. The CDR3 is made up of 15 amino acids. Germline assignment: CDR1 SGHDT and CDR2 YYEEEE. Trimming took 3 bases from V and 3 from J, leaving 12 bases between them. CDR3 region: CASSYGGSSNEKLFF. The CDR3 DNA reads TGTGCCAGCAGCTATGGCGGCTCGTCTAATGAAAAACTGTTTTTT.

The chain has TRBV16 and TRBJ1-1; D uncertain. Deletions cut 2 bases from V and 8 bases from J, with 9 bases between. The germline V gene has CDR1 KGHSY and CDR2 FQNENV. The CDR3 extends over 12 amino acids. CDR3 protein: CASSQQTREAFF. CDR3 bases: TGTGCCAGCAGCCAACAGACCAGGGAAGCTTTCTTT.

The chain joins TRBV2 to TRBJ1-4; D not resolved. Trimming left V 5 bases short and J 2 bases short, with 15 bases between. Germline loops: CDR1 SNHLY, CDR2 FYNNEI. The CDR3 runs 16 residues. The CDR3 DNA reads TGTGCCAGCAGTTCCTCATCCGGGTCGACTAATGAAAAACTGTTTTTT. Its protein is CASSSSSGSTNEKLFF.

The chain couples TRBV19 to TRBJ2-2, with TRBD2 matching over 10 bases. V was pared by 5 bases and J by 1 base, with 4 bases of the junction left unmatched. This CDR3 has 16 amino acids. Germline assignment: CDR1 LNHDA and CDR2 SQIVND (reference sequence). This CDR3 reads CASSPIAGGNTGELFF. CDR3 bases: TGTGCCAGTAGTCCAATAGCGGGAGGGAACACCGGGGAGCTGTTTTTT.

The chain links TRBV4-3 to TRBJ2-7; 8 bases map to TRBD2. V shed 4 bases, J shed 3 bases, and the junction held 5 bases outside the gene matches. The length of the CDR3 is 14 residues. Germline V lookup: CDR1 LGHNA, CDR2 YSLEER. This chain's CDR3 is CASSRTLAGYEQYF. CDR3 in DNA: TGCGCCAGCAGCCGCACGCTAGCGGGCTACGAGCAGTACTTC.